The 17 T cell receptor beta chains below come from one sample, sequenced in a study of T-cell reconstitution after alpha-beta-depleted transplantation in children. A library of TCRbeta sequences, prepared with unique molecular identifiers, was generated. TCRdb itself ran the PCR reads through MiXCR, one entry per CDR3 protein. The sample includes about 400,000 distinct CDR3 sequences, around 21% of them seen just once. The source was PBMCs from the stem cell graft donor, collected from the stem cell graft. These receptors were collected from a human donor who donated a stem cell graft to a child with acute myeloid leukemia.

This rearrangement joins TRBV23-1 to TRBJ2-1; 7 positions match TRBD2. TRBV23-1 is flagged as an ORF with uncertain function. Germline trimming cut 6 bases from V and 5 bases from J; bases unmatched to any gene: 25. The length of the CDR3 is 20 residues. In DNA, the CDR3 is TGCGCCAGCAGCCCCCGTCTGAGGGGTAGTCTAGCGGCATCCAACAATGAGCAGTTCTTC. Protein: CASSPRLRGSLAASNNEQFF.

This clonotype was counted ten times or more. The CDR3 DNA reads TGTGCCAGCAGTTTGGAATCGCAAGAGACCCAGTACTTC. Translation gives CASSLESQETQYF. The chain recombines TRBV12-3 or TRBV12-4 with TRBJ2-5; D is undetermined. Trimming cost V 3 bases and J 2 bases, with 7 bases left between them. CDR3 length equals 13 residues.

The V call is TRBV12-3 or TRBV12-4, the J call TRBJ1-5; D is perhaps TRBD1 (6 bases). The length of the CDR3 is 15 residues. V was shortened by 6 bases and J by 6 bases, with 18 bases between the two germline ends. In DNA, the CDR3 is TGTGCCAGCAGGCCGGACAGCGCTCGTACTCAGCCCCAGCATTTT. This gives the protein CASRPDSARTQPQHF.

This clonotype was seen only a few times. The CDR3 region is CASSVPGMAGELFF. CDR3 sequence (DNA): TGTGCCAGCAGTGTGCCCGGAATGGCCGGGGAGCTGTTTTTT. V is TRBV6-1 and J is TRBJ2-2; unclear D gene. The V end was cut by 4 bases, the J end by 6 bases, with 12 bases between. This CDR3 is 14 amino acids long. Germline CDR1 reads MNHNS; CDR2 reads SASEGT.

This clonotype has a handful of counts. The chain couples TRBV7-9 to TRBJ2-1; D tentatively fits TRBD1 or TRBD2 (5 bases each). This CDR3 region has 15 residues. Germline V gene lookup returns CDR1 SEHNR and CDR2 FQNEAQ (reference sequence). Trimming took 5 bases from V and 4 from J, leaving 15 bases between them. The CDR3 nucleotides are TGTGCCAGCAGCGCCCCCGGGACCCCGTACAATGAGCAGTTCTTC. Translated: CASSAPGTPYNEQFF. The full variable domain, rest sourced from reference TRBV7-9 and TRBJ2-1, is DTGVSQNPRHKITKRGQNVTFRCDPISEHNRLYWYRQTLGQGPEFLTYFQNEAQLEKSRLLSDRFSAERPKGSFSTLEIQRTEQGDSAMYLCASSAPGTPYNEQFFGPGTRLTVL.

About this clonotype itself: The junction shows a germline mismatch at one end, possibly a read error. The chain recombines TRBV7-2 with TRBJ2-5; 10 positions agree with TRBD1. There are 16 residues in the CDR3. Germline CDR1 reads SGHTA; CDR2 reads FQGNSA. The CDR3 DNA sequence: TGTGCCAGCAGCCCCACGGTCTGGGACAGGGGTGAGACCCAGCACTTC. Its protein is CASSPTVWDRGETQHF.

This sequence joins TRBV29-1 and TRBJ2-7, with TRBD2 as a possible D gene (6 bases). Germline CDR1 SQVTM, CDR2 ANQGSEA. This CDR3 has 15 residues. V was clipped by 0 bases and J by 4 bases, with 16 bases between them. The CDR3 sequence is CSVEEPRDFGYEQYF. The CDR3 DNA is TGCAGCGTTGAAGAGCCCCGGGACTTCGGGTACGAGCAGTACTTC.

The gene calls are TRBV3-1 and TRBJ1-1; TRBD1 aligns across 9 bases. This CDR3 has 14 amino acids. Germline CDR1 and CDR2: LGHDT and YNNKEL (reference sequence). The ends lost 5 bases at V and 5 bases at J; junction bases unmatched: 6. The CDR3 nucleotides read TGTGCCAGCAGCACCGGGACAGGGCGAACTGAAGCTTTCTTT. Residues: CASSTGTGRTEAFF.

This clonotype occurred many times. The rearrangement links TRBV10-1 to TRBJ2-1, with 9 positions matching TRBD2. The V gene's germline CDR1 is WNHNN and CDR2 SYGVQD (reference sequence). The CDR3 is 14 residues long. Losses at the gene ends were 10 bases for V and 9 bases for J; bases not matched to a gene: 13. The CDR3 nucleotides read TGCGCCACCGGCCTAGCGGGAAAGATGGGTGAGCAGTTCTTC. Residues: CATGLAGKMGEQFF.

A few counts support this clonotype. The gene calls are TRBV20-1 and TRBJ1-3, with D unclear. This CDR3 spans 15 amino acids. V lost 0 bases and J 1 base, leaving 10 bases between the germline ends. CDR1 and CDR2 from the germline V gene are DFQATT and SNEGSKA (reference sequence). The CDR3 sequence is CSARDWGVSGNTIYF. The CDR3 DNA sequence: TGCAGTGCTAGAGATTGGGGAGTTTCTGGAAACACCATATATTTT.

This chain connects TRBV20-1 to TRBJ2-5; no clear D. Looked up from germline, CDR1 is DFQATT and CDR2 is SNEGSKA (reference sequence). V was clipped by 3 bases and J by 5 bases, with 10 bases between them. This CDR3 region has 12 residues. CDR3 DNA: TGCAGTGCTAGTTCGACCAGGGAGACCCAGTACTTC. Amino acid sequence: CSASSTRETQYF.

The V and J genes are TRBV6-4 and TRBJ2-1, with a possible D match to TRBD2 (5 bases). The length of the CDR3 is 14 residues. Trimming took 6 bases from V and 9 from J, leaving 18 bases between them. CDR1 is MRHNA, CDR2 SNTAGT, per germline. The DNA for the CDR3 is TGTGCCAGCAGCCCCACTAGTCAGGCTGGTGAGCAGTTCTTC. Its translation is CASSPTSQAGEQFF.

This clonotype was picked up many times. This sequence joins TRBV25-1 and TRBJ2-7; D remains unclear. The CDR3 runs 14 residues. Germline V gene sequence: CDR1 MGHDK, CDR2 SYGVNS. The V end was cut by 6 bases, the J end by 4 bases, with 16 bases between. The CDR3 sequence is CASRGPGLLYEQYF. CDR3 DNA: TGTGCCAGCAGAGGACCGGGCCTACTTTACGAGCAGTACTTC.

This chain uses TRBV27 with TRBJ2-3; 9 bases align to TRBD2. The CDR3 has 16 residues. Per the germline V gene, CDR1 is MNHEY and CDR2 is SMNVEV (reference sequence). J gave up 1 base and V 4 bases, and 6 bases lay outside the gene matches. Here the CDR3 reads CASSSIAGVGTDTQYF. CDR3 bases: TGTGCCAGCAGTTCAATAGCGGGAGTTGGCACAGATACGCAGTATTTT.

CDR3 DNA sequence: TGTGCCAGCAGCCCTAATGTAGCAGGAAACACCATATATTTT. Translation: CASSPNVAGNTIYF. The chain joins TRBV12-3 or TRBV12-4 to TRBJ1-3; D is undetermined. V shed 6 bases and J shed 4 bases, with 13 bases lying between them. CDR3 size: 14 residues.

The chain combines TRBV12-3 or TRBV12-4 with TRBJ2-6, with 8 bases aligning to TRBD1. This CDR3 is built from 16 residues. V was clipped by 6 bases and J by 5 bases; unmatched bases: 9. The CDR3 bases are TGTGCCAGCAGGGGACAGGAGTTCGTTCGGGCCAACGTCCTGACTTTC. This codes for CASRGQEFVRANVLTF.

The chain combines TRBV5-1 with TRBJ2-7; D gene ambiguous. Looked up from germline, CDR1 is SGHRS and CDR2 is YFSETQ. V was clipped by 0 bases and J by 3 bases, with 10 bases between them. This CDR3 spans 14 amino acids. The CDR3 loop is CASSLEAVFYEQYF. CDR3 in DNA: TGCGCCAGCAGCTTGGAGGCAGTCTTCTACGAGCAGTACTTC.